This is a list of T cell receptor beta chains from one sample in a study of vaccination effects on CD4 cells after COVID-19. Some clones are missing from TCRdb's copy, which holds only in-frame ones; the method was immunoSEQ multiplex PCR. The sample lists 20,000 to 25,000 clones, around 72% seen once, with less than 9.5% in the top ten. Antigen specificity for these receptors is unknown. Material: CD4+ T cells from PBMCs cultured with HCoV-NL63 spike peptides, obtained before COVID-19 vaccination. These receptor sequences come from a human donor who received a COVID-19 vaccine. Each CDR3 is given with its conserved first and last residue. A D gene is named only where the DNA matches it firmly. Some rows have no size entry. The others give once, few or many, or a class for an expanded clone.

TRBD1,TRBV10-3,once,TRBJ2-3,TGTGCCATCGGGGACAGCAAAAGCACAGATACGCAGTATTTT,CAIGDSKSTDTQYF
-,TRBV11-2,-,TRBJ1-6,TGTGCCAGCAGCCCTTCGGGTAGGGTCTCACCCCTCCACTTT,CASSPSGRVSPLHF
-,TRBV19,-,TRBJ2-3,TGTGCCAGTAGTACTACCTACAGGGTATCCACAGATACGCAGTATTTT,CASSTTYRVSTDTQYF
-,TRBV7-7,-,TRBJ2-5,TGTGCCAGCAGCCCGGATCGTTGGAGGGGGCCCCAAGAGACCCAGTACTTC,CASSPDRWRGPQETQYF
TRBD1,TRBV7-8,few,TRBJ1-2,TGTGCCAGCAGCTTAGACAGGGGAGGCGACTATGGCTACACCTTC,CASSLDRGGDYGYTF
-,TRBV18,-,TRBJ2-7,TGTGCCAGCTCAAGTGGAAGCGTATACGAGCAGTACTTC,CASSSGSVYEQYF
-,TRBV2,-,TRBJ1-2,TGTGCCAGCACCCAACTCGGGGGGGTTCAATCCTATGGCTACACCTTC,CASTQLGGVQSYGYTF
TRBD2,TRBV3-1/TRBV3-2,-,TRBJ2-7,TGTGCCAGCAGCCCTCGACTAGCGGGGGGGCCCCGTGGGCAGTACTTC,CASSPRLAGGPRGQYF
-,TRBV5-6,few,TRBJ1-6,TGTGCCAGCAGCTTGGCCGGGACCGATTCCTATAATTCACCCCTCCACTTT,CASSLAGTDSYNSPLHF
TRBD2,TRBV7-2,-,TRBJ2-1,TGTGCCAGCAGCTCCTCTGGACTAGCGAGCTCCTACAATGAGCAGTTCTTC,CASSSSGLASSYNEQFF
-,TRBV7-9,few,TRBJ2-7,TGTGCCAGCAGCTTAGATTGGGGGAACGGCGAGCAGTACTTC,CASSLDWGNGEQYF
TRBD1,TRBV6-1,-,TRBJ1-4,TGTGCCAGCAGTGGGGCCCTTGGGACAGGGGTTGAAAAACTGTTTTTT,CASSGALGTGVEKLFF
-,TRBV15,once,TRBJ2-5,TGTGCCACCAGTTTTAATGACCAGGAGCGAGAGACCCAGTACTTC,CATSFNDQERETQYF
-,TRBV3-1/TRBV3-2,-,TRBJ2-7,TGTGCCAGCAGCCAAGAATTAGGGCCGAGACCCCCCGAGCAGTACTTC,CASSQELGPRPPEQYF
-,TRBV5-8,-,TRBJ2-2,TGTGCCAGCAGCTTGACAGGGACGAACACCGGGGAGCTGTTTTTT,CASSLTGTNTGELFF
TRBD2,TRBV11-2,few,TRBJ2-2,TGTGCCAGCAGCCCGGGACTAGCGGTCACCGGGGAGCTGTTTTTT,CASSPGLAVTGELFF
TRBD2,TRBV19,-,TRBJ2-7,TGTGCCAGTAGTATAACTAGCGCCAGCTCCTACGAGCAGTACTTC,CASSITSASSYEQYF
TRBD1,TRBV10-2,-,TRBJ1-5,TGCGCCAGCAGTGAGTGGGGACAGGGGACGGTACAGGGCCCCCAGCATTTT,CASSEWGQGTVQGPQHF
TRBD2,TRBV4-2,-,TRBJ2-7,TGTGCCAGCAGCCAAGGAAGACATAGCGGGAGACGTGAGCAGTACTTC,CASSQGRHSGRREQYF
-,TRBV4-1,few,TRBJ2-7,TGCGCCAGCAGCCCGTTCCGGGGGCCGCTTGACGAGCAGTACTTC,CASSPFRGPLDEQYF
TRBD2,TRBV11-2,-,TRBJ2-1,TGTGCCAGCAGCCCGCGCCTAGCGGGAGGCGGGAATGAGCAGTTCTTC,CASSPRLAGGGNEQFF
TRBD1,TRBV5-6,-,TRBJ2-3,TGTGCCAGCAGAAACTCAGGGGGTACAGATACGCAGTATTTT,CASRNSGGTDTQYF
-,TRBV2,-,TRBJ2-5,TGTGCCAGCAATGGGGTTTTCCAAGAGACCCAGTACTTC,CASNGVFQETQYF
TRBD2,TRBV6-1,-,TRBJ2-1,TGTGCCAGCAGTATTGGGACTAGCGGGGGGGTTGAGCAGTTCTTC,CASSIGTSGGVEQFF
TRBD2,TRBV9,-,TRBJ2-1,TGTGCCAGCAGCCCACAACTCCGGACTAGCGGGAACCACAATGAGCAGTTCTTC,CASSPQLRTSGNHNEQFF
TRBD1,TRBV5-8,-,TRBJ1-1,TGTGCCAGCAGCACGGACAGGGTTGAGGCTTTCTTT,CASSTDRVEAFF
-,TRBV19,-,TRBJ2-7,TGTGCCAGTAGATCCGGCTCGGAGTCCTACGAGCAGTACTTC,CASRSGSESYEQYF
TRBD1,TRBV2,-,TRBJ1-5,TGTGCCAGCAGAGGGGACAGGAGCCAACATCAGCCCCAGCATTTT,CASRGDRSQHQPQHF
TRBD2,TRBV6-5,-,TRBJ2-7,TGTGCCAGCAGTCAACTAGCGGGGGGCGTTTACGAGCAGTACTTC,CASSQLAGGVYEQYF
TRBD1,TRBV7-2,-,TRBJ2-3,TGTGCCAGCAGCCAGGGGGCGAGCACAGATACGCAGTATTTT,CASSQGASTDTQYF
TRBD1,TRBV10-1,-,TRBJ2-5,TGCGCCAGCAGTGAAGGAGACAGGGGAGAGACCCAGTACTTC,CASSEGDRGETQYF
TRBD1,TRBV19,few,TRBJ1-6,TGTGCCAGTACTAAGAAACTGCCCGGGACAGGAAATTCACCCCTCCACTTT,CASTKKLPGTGNSPLHF
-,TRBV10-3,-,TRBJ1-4,TGTGCCATCAGTGAGACAGCAAATAATGAAAAACTGTTTTTT,CAISETANNEKLFF
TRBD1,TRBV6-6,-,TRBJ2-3,TGTGCCAGCAGTCAGAACAGGGGGAATACGCAGTATTTT,CASSQNRGNTQYF
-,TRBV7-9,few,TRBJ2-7,TGTGCCAGCAGCTCAGTTCTTTGGGGGCAGTCCTACGAGCAGTACTTC,CASSSVLWGQSYEQYF
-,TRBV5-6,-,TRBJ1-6,TGTGCCAGCAGCCTGACGGATAATGGACCACCCCTCCACTTT,CASSLTDNGPPLHF
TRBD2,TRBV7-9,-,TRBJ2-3,TGTGCCAGCAGCTACGGACTAGAATTCACAGATACGCAGTATTTT,CASSYGLEFTDTQYF
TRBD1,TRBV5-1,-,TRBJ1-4,TGCGCCAGCAGCCCGGAAGGGGGCATAGCTAATGAAAAACTGTTTTTT,CASSPEGGIANEKLFF
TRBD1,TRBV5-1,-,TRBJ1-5,TGCGCCAGCAGCCCCACAGGGGGCGATCAGCCCCAGCATTTT,CASSPTGGDQPQHF
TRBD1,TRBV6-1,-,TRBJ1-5,TGTGCCAGCAGTGGGTACCAGGGGGGGAGCAATCAGCCCCAGCATTTT,CASSGYQGGSNQPQHF
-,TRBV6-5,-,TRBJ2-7,TGTGCCAGCAGTTACTCCGCAGGTTACTACGAGCAGTACTTC,CASSYSAGYYEQYF
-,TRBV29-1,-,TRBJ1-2,TGCAGCGTTGTCTTCTCCTACTATGGCTACACCTTC,CSVVFSYYGYTF
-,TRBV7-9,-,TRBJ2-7,TGTGCCAGCAGCTTTGCCGGGGGATACGAGCAGTACTTC,CASSFAGGYEQYF
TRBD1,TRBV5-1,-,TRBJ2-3,TGCGCCAGCAGCATTACAGGGGACCCTACCTGGGATACGCAGTATTTT,CASSITGDPTWDTQYF
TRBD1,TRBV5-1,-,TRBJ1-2,TGCGCCAGCAGCTTAGACAGGGTAGCTAACTATGGCTACACCTTC,CASSLDRVANYGYTF
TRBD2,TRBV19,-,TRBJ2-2,TGTGCCAGTAGGCGACTAGCGGACCGCACCGGGGAGCTGTTTTTT,CASRRLADRTGELFF